The 10 T cell receptor beta chains in this list originate from one sample, sequenced in a study of shared clonotypes between healthy human individuals. Profiled with immunoSEQ multiplex PCR; TCRdb holds only in-frame clones, not every one. The table includes approximately 1,500,000 clones, approximately 98% detected once. Sequenced material: naive CD4+ T cells sorted from blood. Subset reported: CD45RA+ positively selected. These TCRs come from a man under 40 in good health.

V gene TRBV10-3 combines with J gene TRBJ1-3; 12 nucleotides agree with TRBD1. Unmatched junction bases numbered 6, after V lost 6 bases and J lost 0 bases. Germline CDR1 is ENHRY and CDR2 is SYGVKD. This CDR3 spans 17 amino acids. CDR3 DNA sequence: TGTGCCATCAGGGGGACAGGGGGCCTGTCCTCTGGAAACACCATATATTTT. Its protein is CAIRGTGGLSSGNTIYF.

The gene calls are TRBV15 and TRBJ1-1; D remains ambiguous. There are 13 residues in the CDR3. Germline CDR1 LNHNV, CDR2 YYDKDF (reference sequence). Trimming shortened V by 3 bases and J by 3 bases, and 8 bases separated the two germline ends. The CDR3 DNA reads TGTGCCACCAGCAGCAAGGGTTACACTGAAGCTTTCTTT. Translating gives CATSSKGYTEAFF.

The V gene is TRBV7-8, the J gene TRBJ2-3; D is undetermined. The CDR3 extends over 14 amino acids. Trimming removed 1 base from V and 6 bases from J, with 11 bases in between. Germline CDR1 reads SGHVS; CDR2 reads FQNEAQ. The CDR3 protein is CASSLDLLSDTQYF. CDR3 sequence (DNA): TGTGCCAGCAGCTTAGACCTGCTTTCGGATACGCAGTATTTT. Combining the CDR3 with reference TRBV7-8 and TRBJ2-3 gives the whole variable domain GAGVSQSPRYKVAKRGQDVALRCDPISGHVSLFWYQQALGQGPEFLTYFQNEAQLDKSGLPSDRFFAERPEGSVSTLKIQRTQQEDSAVYLCASSLDLLSDTQYFGPGTRLTVL.

This CDR3 is CASSESTGGFHSYEQYF. As DNA, the CDR3 is TGCGCCAGCAGTGAGTCGACGGGGGGGTTTCACTCCTACGAGCAGTACTTC. The V call is TRBV10-2, the J call TRBJ2-7; 8 bases are a match to TRBD2. With V trimmed by 0 bases and J by 0 bases, 7 bases remained unmatched. This CDR3 has 17 residues. CDR1 and CDR2 (germline): WSHSY, SAAADI.

This chain joins TRBV6-1 and TRBJ1-5; D gene ambiguous. Looked up from germline, CDR1 is MNHNS and CDR2 is SASEGT. The CDR3 consists of 14 residues. Trimming cost V 7 bases and J 6 bases, with 16 bases left between them. The CDR3 DNA follows: TGTGCCAGCAACGGACCACCGCCGAGTCAGCCCCAGCATTTT. Translating it yields CASNGPPPSQPQHF.

Turning to this clone: Other nucleotide sequences from this sample produce the same CDR3. V and J are TRBV7-9 and TRBJ2-1; D is unclear. V dropped 2 bases and J dropped 8 bases, with 7 bases sitting between them. Germline CDR1 is SEHNR and CDR2 is FQNEAQ (reference sequence). The CDR3 loop spans 12 amino acids. CDR3 in amino acids: CASSLLGHEQFF. The CDR3 DNA reads TGTGCCAGCAGCTTACTCGGGCATGAGCAGTTCTTC.

This chain uses TRBV19 with TRBJ2-2, with a weak D call TRBD1 (6 bases). V was clipped by 5 bases and J by 2 bases, with 27 bases between them. The CDR3 length is 20 residues. Germline CDR1 reads LNHDA; CDR2 reads SQIVND (reference sequence). CDR3 protein: CASSSRRGNRDISNTGELFF. CDR3 sequence (DNA): TGTGCCAGTAGTTCACGCCGAGGTAACAGGGACATTAGCAACACCGGGGAGCTGTTTTTT.

The chain recombines TRBV7-8 with TRBJ1-1, with D perhaps matching TRBD1 (6 bases). Trimming removed 1 base from V and 5 bases from J, with 14 bases in between. This CDR3 is built from 15 residues. Looked up from germline, CDR1 is SGHVS and CDR2 is FQNEAQ. CDR3 loop: CASSLGGQVMTEAFF. In DNA form, the CDR3 reads TGTGCCAGCAGCTTAGGGGGACAAGTAATGACTGAAGCTTTCTTT.

J is TRBJ1-2 and V is TRBV5-1, with unresolved D. V shed 7 bases and J shed 3 bases, with 13 bases lying between them. The CDR3 runs 13 residues. Germline V CDR1 and CDR2: SGHRS, YFSETQ. CDR3 sequence (DNA): TGCGCCAGCTCTAGGCTACCGGACTATGGCTACACCTTC. It yields the protein CASSRLPDYGYTF. Variable domain in full (rest from reference TRBV5-1 and TRBJ1-2): KAGVTQTPRYLIKTRGQQVTLSCSPISGHRSVSWYQQTPGQGLQFLFEYFSETQRNKGNFPGRFSGRQFSNSRSEMNVSTLELGDSALYLCASSRLPDYGYTFGSGTRLTVV.

The chain uses TRBV6-5 and TRBJ1-4; 7 bases align to TRBD1. V lost 2 bases, J lost 8 bases, and 8 bases stayed unmatched. Germline CDR1 is MNHEY and CDR2 is SVGAGI. This CDR3 region has 15 residues. The DNA for the CDR3 is TGTGCCAGCAGTTACGCGGGACAGATAAAAGAAAAACTGTTTTTT. The encoded protein is CASSYAGQIKEKLFF.